These 4 T cell receptor beta chains came from one sample sequenced in a study of control samples from healthy donors and cancer patients. Sequenced by immunoSEQ multiplex PCR; TCRdb stores in-frame clones only, minus some. The sample includes 100,000 to 150,000 clones, more than 70% of them seen just once. The sample was blood. The receptors originated from a man aged 55 to 70 in good health.

This clone was picked up one time. This chain uses TRBV3-1 (or the pseudogene TRBV3-2) with TRBJ1-4; the D gene is possibly TRBD1 (6 bases). Germline V gene lookup returns CDR1 LGHDT and CDR2 YNNKEL (reference sequence). V shed 2 bases and J shed 7 bases, with 20 bases lying between them. This CDR3 region has 17 residues. In DNA, the CDR3 is TGTGCCAGCAGCCAAATGGGGGGCACAGGGTCAGGTGAAAAACTGTTTTTT. This encodes CASSQMGGTGSGEKLFF.

CDR3 bases: TGTGCCAGCAGGGCTGGGACAGTAGCTAACTATGGCTACACCTTC. Residues: CASRAGTVANYGYTF. The chain has TRBV28 and TRBJ1-2; 7 bases map to TRBD1. Germline V gene lookup returns CDR1 MDHEN and CDR2 SYDVKM. The CDR3 consists of 15 residues. After removal of 6 bases from V and 0 bases from J, the junction contained 7 bases not matched to a gene.

This clone has a single count. This chain connects TRBV5-1 to TRBJ2-3; 12 nucleotides agree with TRBD1. The V gene end was trimmed by 4 bases and the J gene end by 5 bases; junction bases not matched to a gene: 2. Per the germline V gene, CDR1 is SGHRS and CDR2 is YFSETQ. The CDR3 is 14 residues long. Here the CDR3 DNA reads TGCGCCAGCAGCAGGGACAGGGGGCAAGATACGCAGTATTTT. Residues: CASSRDRGQDTQYF.

The V call is TRBV19, the J call TRBJ1-5, with 11 nucleotides matching TRBD1. V lost 6 bases to trimming and J lost 4 bases; unmatched junction nucleotides: 8. The germline V gene encodes CDR1 LNHDA and CDR2 SQIVND (reference sequence). There are 16 residues in the CDR3. The CDR3 region is CASSQGTGGYNQPQHF. Written as DNA, the CDR3 is TGTGCCAGTAGCCAAGGGACAGGGGGGTATAATCAGCCCCAGCATTTT.